These 19 T cell receptor beta chains were sequenced from one sample in a study of T-cell reconstitution after alpha-beta-depleted transplantation in children. A library of TCRbeta sequences, prepared with unique molecular identifiers, was generated. TCRdb itself ran the PCR reads through MiXCR, one entry per CDR3 protein. Of around 600,000 distinct CDR3 sequences detected, approximately 15% appear once; the ten largest clones hold approximately 1%. This specimen consisted of PBMCs from the stem cell graft donor, obtained from the stem cell graft. The source is a human donor who donated a stem cell graft to a child with acute myeloid leukemia.

In its sample, this clonotype was seen many times. The chain carries TRBV5-1 and TRBJ2-7; 7 positions match TRBD1. Losses at the gene ends were 5 bases for V and 2 bases for J; bases not matched to a gene: 4. Per germline, CDR1 SGHRS and CDR2 YFSETQ. This CDR3 contains 13 residues. CDR3 residues: CASSWDSAYEQYF. The CDR3 nucleotides are TGCGCCAGCAGTTGGGACAGCGCCTACGAGCAGTACTTC. Combining the CDR3 with reference TRBV5-1 and TRBJ2-7 gives the whole variable domain KAGVTQTPRYLIKTRGQQVTLSCSPISGHRSVSWYQQTPGQGLQFLFEYFSETQRNKGNFPGRFSGRQFSNSRSEMNVSTLELGDSALYLCASSWDSAYEQYFGPGTRLTVT.

The chain carries TRBV20-1 and TRBJ1-2, with no clear D. CDR3 size: 14 residues. Looked up from germline, CDR1 is DFQATT and CDR2 is SNEGSKA (reference sequence). V dropped 2 bases and J dropped 3 bases, with 13 bases sitting between them. CDR3 sequence: CSARRGQADYGYTF. The CDR3 coding sequence is TGCAGTGCTAGAAGAGGGCAGGCCGACTATGGCTACACCTTC.

This clonotype was observed a handful of times. This rearrangement joins TRBV12-3 or TRBV12-4 to TRBJ2-5; possible D gene TRBD2, 5 bases. CDR3 size: 14 residues. Trimming left V 3 bases short and J 4 bases short, with 12 bases between. The CDR3, as DNA: TGTGCCAGCAGTTTTCGGTCCGCGGGAGAGACCCAGTACTTC. The encoded protein is CASSFRSAGETQYF.

This clonotype was counted at least ten times. V gene TRBV25-1 combines with J gene TRBJ2-5; D is ambiguous. The CDR3 extends over 11 amino acids. Deletions cut 8 bases from V and 7 bases from J, with 11 bases between. Germline V gene sequence: CDR1 MGHDK, CDR2 SYGVNS. This CDR3 is CASGPFGTQYF. CDR3 in DNA: TGTGCCAGCGGTCCTTTTGGGACCCAGTACTTC.

This clonotype was picked up a small number of times. The V gene is TRBV5-5, the J gene TRBJ1-1; tentatively, D is TRBD1 (5 bases). The V gene's germline CDR1 is SGHKS and CDR2 YYEKEE (reference sequence). Trimming removed 0 bases from V and 1 base from J, with 13 bases in between. CDR3 length: 16 amino acids. Here the CDR3 reads CASSLEVGGGNTEAFF. CDR3 DNA sequence: TGTGCCAGCAGCTTGGAGGTCGGGGGGGGGAACACTGAAGCTTTCTTT.

This clonotype has only a few counts. The V and J genes are TRBV5-5 and TRBJ2-2; the match to TRBD1 covers 7 bases. CDR1 and CDR2 from the germline V gene are SGHKS and YYEKEE (reference sequence). The trim removed 3 bases at V and 0 bases at J, leaving 2 bases unmatched. The CDR3 is 15 residues long. The CDR3: CASSSGQANTGELFF. CDR3 nucleotide sequence: TGTGCCAGCAGCTCTGGACAGGCGAACACCGGGGAGCTGTTTTTT.

This clonotype was observed many times. V gene TRBV25-1 combines with J gene TRBJ1-2, with D perhaps matching TRBD1 (5 bases). The CDR3 contains 13 residues. The V gene's germline CDR1 is MGHDK and CDR2 SYGVNS. The ends were cut back, 2 bases at V and 5 bases at J, with 9 bases in the middle. The CDR3 protein is CASSEGTAYGYTF. CDR3 in DNA: TGTGCCAGCAGTGAAGGGACCGCTTATGGCTACACCTTC.

Note on this clonotype: At one of its ends the junction is not consistent with the germline gene, which may arise from a read error. The chain is built from TRBV20-1 and TRBJ1-2; tentatively, D is TRBD1 (5 bases). The germline CDR1 and CDR2 sequences are DFQATT and SNEGSKA (reference sequence). The CDR3 runs 17 residues. Here the CDR3 reads CCASRSVTRGGDYGYTF. The CDR3, as DNA: TGCTGTGCTAGTCGTAGTGTCACAAGGGGCGGTGACTATGGCTACACCTTC.

The chain joins TRBV10-3 to TRBJ1-3; the D gene is possibly TRBD1 (6 bases). CDR1 is ENHRY, CDR2 SYGVKD, per germline. The V gene lost 6 bases and the J gene lost 2 bases, with 8 bases spanning the gap. CDR3 length: 13 residues. This CDR3 reads CAISGGPGNTIYF. CDR3 DNA sequence: TGTGCCATCAGCGGGGGCCCTGGAAACACCATATATTTT.

The rearrangement links TRBV20-1 to TRBJ1-2; D is unresolved. V was cut by 1 base and J by 10 bases, with 13 bases left in between. The germline CDR1 and CDR2 sequences are DFQATT and SNEGSKA (reference sequence). The CDR3 loop spans 12 amino acids. CDR3 DNA: TGCAGTGCTAGAGTCCACGACCAAGACTACACCTTC. This codes for CSARVHDQDYTF.

V and J are TRBV7-9 and TRBJ2-1, with D possibly being TRBD2 (7 bases). CDR1 is SEHNR, CDR2 FQNEAQ, per germline (reference sequence). The CDR3 sequence is 13 residues long. V lost 5 bases and J lost 8, with 13 bases in between. CDR3 sequence: CASSPRGAYEQFF. The CDR3 region has the DNA TGTGCCAGCAGCCCCCGGGGGGCCTATGAGCAGTTCTTC.

This chain links TRBV19 with TRBJ2-1; 7 bases map to TRBD2. J lost 7 bases, V lost 5 bases, and 14 bases had no gene match. Germline assignment: CDR1 LNHDA and CDR2 SQIVND (reference sequence). The CDR3 runs to 16 residues. CDR3: CASSLLGGRWGNEQFF. CDR3 nucleotide sequence: TGTGCCAGTAGTCTCCTGGGGGGGAGGTGGGGGAATGAGCAGTTCTTC.

At least ten counts were recorded for this clonotype. J is TRBJ1-2 and V is TRBV5-1; D not resolved. The V and J ends lost 0 bases and 1 base respectively, with 10 bases between them. The CDR3 totals 15 residues. Germline-derived CDR1 and CDR2 are SGHRS and YFSETQ. CDR3 region: CASSLVISGNYGYTF. In DNA form, the CDR3 reads TGCGCCAGCAGCTTGGTCATCTCTGGTAACTATGGCTACACCTTC.

This clonotype was counted only a few times. The V and J genes are TRBV12-5 and TRBJ2-5; 7 bases line up with TRBD2. The V segment lost 5 bases and the J segment 3 bases; nucleotides outside the gene matches: 18. Per germline, CDR1 LGHNT and CDR2 FRNRAP. The CDR3 loop spans 18 amino acids. The CDR3 nucleotides read TGTGCTAGTGGTCGGGGGGTCGGAGCTCGGGATTCTAAAGAGACCCAGTACTTC. Translation gives CASGRGVGARDSKETQYF. Full variable domain (rest looked up from reference TRBV12-5 and TRBJ2-5): DARVTQTPRHKVTEMGQEVTMRCQPILGHNTVFWYRQTMMQGLELLAYFRNRAPLDDSGMPKDRFSAEMPDATLATLKIQPSEPRDSAVYFCASGRGVGARDSKETQYFGPGTRLLVL.

This clonotype was counted at least ten times. The chain joins TRBV28 to TRBJ2-3; D is perhaps TRBD1 (5 bases). The CDR3 has 15 residues. V was pared by 5 bases and J by 0 bases, with 12 bases between. Germline CDR1 is MDHEN and CDR2 is SYDVKM. The CDR3 protein is CASSPQGRSTDTQYF. The CDR3 DNA reads as TGTGCCAGCAGTCCCCAGGGCAGGAGCACAGATACGCAGTATTTT.

CDR3 DNA sequence: TGTGCCAGCAGTTACTCGACCAGGGACGGTCGCTACGAGCAGTACTTC. Amino acids: CASSYSTRDGRYEQYF. This chain links TRBV6-5 with TRBJ2-7; D tentatively fits TRBD1 or TRBD2 (5 bases each). The germline V gene encodes CDR1 MNHEY and CDR2 SVGAGI. Deletions cut 0 bases from V and 3 bases from J, with 15 bases between. The CDR3 contains 16 residues.

The genes are TRBV27 and TRBJ1-2; D may be TRBD1 (5 bases). This CDR3 spans 13 amino acids. The germline V gene has CDR1 MNHEY and CDR2 SMNVEV (reference sequence). Between the trimmed V and J ends, which lost 6 bases and 6 bases, there was a span of 14 bases. The CDR3 DNA is TGTGCCAGCAGCGCGGGACCGAGAGATGGCTACACCTTC. Translation: CASSAGPRDGYTF.

This chain joins TRBV5-1 and TRBJ2-7; no definite D call. The CDR3 sequence is 12 residues long. Germline V gene sequence: CDR1 SGHRS, CDR2 YFSETQ. V was shortened by 2 bases and J by 3 bases, with 6 bases between the two germline ends. CDR3 in amino acids: CASSLEDYEQYF. The CDR3 DNA follows: TGCGCCAGCAGCTTAGAAGACTACGAGCAGTACTTC.

The chain has TRBV7-2 and TRBJ2-2, with D perhaps TRBD1 (6 bases). The CDR3 has 14 amino acids. Germline CDR1 SGHTA, CDR2 FQGNSA. V was clipped by 1 base and J by 6 bases, with 9 bases between them. The DNA for the CDR3 is TGTGCCAGCAGCTTAGTGGGGGCGGCCGGGGAGCTGTTTTTT. Its protein product is CASSLVGAAGELFF.